This T cell receptor (beta chain) was recorded in a study of CD8+CD57+ T cells in acquired aplastic anemia. Genomic DNA templated the TCR beta VDJ and CDR3 profiling. TCRdb recomputed calls from the reads with MiXCR, one row per CDR3 protein. The table has approximately 170,000 distinct CDR3 sequences, around 60% seen once. General study points: Overlapping CD8+ CDR3 repertoires of patients and controls contained nearly 30 shared sequences.

Of note for this clonotype: The antigen remains undetermined.

Trimming removed 0 bases from V and 6 bases from J; junction bases left unmatched: 7. The CDR3 is 16 residues long. Per germline, CDR1 LNHNV and CDR2 YYDKDF (reference sequence). This clonotype originated in a human donor in good health. This sequence joins TRBV15 and TRBJ2-1, with 8 positions matching TRBD2. Sequencing was done on a sample of sorted CD4+, CD8+, or CD8+CD57+ T cells (not recorded which) from PBMCs. CDR3 amino acids: CATSRESAGGLNEQFF. For the CDR3, the DNA is TGTGCCACCAGCAGAGAATCGGCGGGGGGCCTCAATGAGCAGTTCTTC.